The next 27 T cell receptor beta chains were all read from a single sample in a study of blood T cell repertoires in COVID-19. Measured with immunoSEQ multiplex PCR; TCRdb has only the in-frame clones, and not every one. The table records fewer than 30,000 clones, roughly nine tenths of them present only once. Sequencing was performed on peripheral blood. The receptors shown here come from a man in his 60s with acute or convalescent COVID-19.

The rearrangement uses TRBV6-1 and TRBJ2-5; D not resolved. The CDR3 is 14 residues long. The germline gives CDR1 MNHNS, CDR2 SASEGT. V was shortened by 2 bases and J by 4 bases, with 11 bases between the two germline ends. The DNA for the CDR3 is TGTGCCAGCAGTGAATATGTGAACGGAGAGACCCAGTACTTC. Translated: CASSEYVNGETQYF.

This chain joins TRBV7-2 and TRBJ2-3, with D tentatively TRBD2 (5 bases). CDR1 SGHTA and CDR2 FQGNSA come from the germline V gene. The CDR3 is 16 amino acids. V lost 1 base and J lost 0, with 11 bases in between. The CDR3 is CASSLGGPGSTDTQYF. The CDR3 DNA reads as TGTGCCAGCAGCTTAGGAGGTCCGGGGAGCACAGATACGCAGTATTTT. The full variable domain, its missing parts supplied by reference TRBV7-2 and TRBJ2-3, is GAGVSQSPSNKVTEKGKDVELRCDPISGHTALYWYRQSLGQGLEFLIYFQGNSAPDKSGLPSDRFSAERTGGSVSTLTIQRTQQEDSAVYLCASSLGGPGSTDTQYFGPGTRLTVL.

The V call is TRBV29-1, the J call TRBJ2-2, with TRBD2 identical over 7 bases. There are 13 residues in the CDR3. In germline, CDR1 is SQVTM, CDR2 ANQGSEA. V lost 6 bases and J lost 2; bases outside the gene matches: 3. DNA of the CDR3: TGCAGCGTACTAGCGAGAAACACCGGGGAGCTGTTTTTT. Translating gives CSVLARNTGELFF.

The rearrangement links TRBV19 to TRBJ2-1; TRBD1 aligns across 7 bases. The V and J ends lost 0 bases and 3 bases, in that order; junction bases with no gene match: 11. CDR1 is LNHDA, CDR2 SQIVND, per germline (reference sequence). This CDR3 comprises 18 residues. DNA for the CDR3: TGTGCCAGTAGTATAGATCGCAGACAGGGATTTGGCTACAATGAGCAGTTCTTC. Its protein is CASSIDRRQGFGYNEQFF.

This sequence joins TRBV19 and TRBJ1-6; D is undetermined. CDR3 length: 15 residues. Germline loops: CDR1 LNHDA, CDR2 SQIVND (reference sequence). The V end was cut by 5 bases, the J end by 5 bases, with 13 bases between. CDR3 DNA: TGTGCCAGTAGTCCCCGGTCAAATAATAATTCACCCCTCCACTTT. Translating it yields CASSPRSNNNSPLHF.

The chain uses TRBV13 and TRBJ2-4; TRBD2 aligns across 7 bases. The CDR3 contains 16 residues. V lost 4 bases to trimming and J lost 5 bases; unmatched junction nucleotides: 11. Germline CDR1 PRHDT, CDR2 FYEKMQ (reference sequence). The CDR3 DNA reads TGTGCCAGCAGCTCCTGGCGCGGGGGAGGGGAAAACATTCAGTACTTC. Protein product: CASSSWRGGGENIQYF.

The gene calls are TRBV28 and TRBJ1-5; 9 bases fit TRBD1. Losses at the gene ends were 2 bases for V and 0 bases for J; bases not matched to a gene: 11. CDR3 length: 19 amino acids. Germline V gene data show CDR1 as MDHEN and CDR2 as SYDVKM. The CDR3 is CASSLTNRGLFRSNQPQHF. The CDR3 nucleotides read TGTGCCAGCAGTTTAACTAACAGGGGGCTTTTTCGTAGCAATCAGCCCCAGCATTTT.

DNA for the CDR3: TGTGCCAGCACCGCAGGGGGCACCTATGGCTACACCTTC. As protein: CASTAGGTYGYTF. The rearrangement uses TRBV28 and TRBJ1-2; TRBD1 agrees at 8 bases. This CDR3 is 13 amino acids long. The germline CDR1 and CDR2 sequences are MDHEN and SYDVKM. V dropped 7 bases and J dropped 4; count of bases not matched to a gene: 5.

V gene TRBV21-1 combines with J gene TRBJ1-5; the DNA was not used to check the table's D call, TRBD1. TRBV21-1 is a documented pseudogene. The CDR3 extends over 18 amino acids. CDR3 loop: CASSKGEMDRKEVKPQHF. In nucleotides, the CDR3 is TGTGCCAGCAGCAAGGGGGAAATGGACAGGAAGGAGGTGAAGCCCCAGCATTTT.

This chain joins TRBV9 and TRBJ1-1; tentative D call: TRBD1 (6 bases). V lost 4 bases to trimming and J lost 2 bases, with 12 bases between them. Germline V CDR1 and CDR2: SGDLS, YYNGEE. This CDR3 region has 14 residues. The CDR3 DNA is TGTGCCAGCAGCCCTAGGACAGCTAACACTGAAGCTTTCTTT. It specifies CASSPRTANTEAFF.

This clone was seen once. This chain joins TRBV29-1 and TRBJ2-7, with 8 positions matching TRBD1. J gave up 3 bases and V 5 bases, and 3 bases lay outside the gene matches. The CDR3 has 12 amino acids. CDR1 is SQVTM and CDR2 is ANQGSEA in the germline V gene. Written as DNA, the CDR3 is TGCAGCGTTACAGGGGGAGGCTACGAGCAGTACTTC. It yields the protein CSVTGGGYEQYF.

Only a few counts were recorded for this clone. The chain is built from TRBV7-6 and TRBJ2-1, with 9 bases matching TRBD2. The V gene end was trimmed by 5 bases and the J gene end by 0 bases; junction bases not matched to a gene: 8. Germline CDR1 is SGHVS and CDR2 is FNYEAQ. The CDR3 totals 17 residues. CDR3 DNA sequence: TGTGCCAGCAGCCCTCTAGGTAGCGGGAGCTCCTACAATGAGCAGTTCTTC. It codes for CASSPLGSGSSYNEQFF.

The chain recombines TRBV28 with TRBJ1-5; 9 bases are a match to TRBD1. V lost 6 bases to trimming and J lost 6 bases; unmatched junction nucleotides: 3. This CDR3 spans 13 amino acids. Germline CDR1 and CDR2: MDHEN and SYDVKM. The CDR3 DNA follows: TGTGCCAGCAGCAACAGGGGGCGTCAGCCCCAGCATTTT. Translated: CASSNRGRQPQHF.

V and J are TRBV3-1 (or the pseudogene TRBV3-2) and TRBJ1-5, with 8 positions matching TRBD1. CDR1 is LGHDT, CDR2 YNNKEL, per germline (reference sequence). The length of the CDR3 is 14 residues. Losses at the gene ends were 1 base for V and 6 bases for J; bases not matched to a gene: 2. CDR3 sequence: CASSQAQGGQPQHF. The DNA for the CDR3 is TGTGCCAGCAGCCAAGCACAGGGGGGTCAGCCCCAGCATTTT.

This clone was observed a single time. This rearrangement joins TRBV5-1 to TRBJ2-2, with 7 bases lining up with TRBD1. The germline CDR1 and CDR2 sequences are SGHRS and YFSETQ. The CDR3 is made up of 15 amino acids. With 4 bases clipped from V and 1 base from J, the junction kept 4 bases outside the gene matches. CDR3: CASSNRTGNTGELFF. CDR3 nucleotides: TGCGCCAGCAGCAACCGGACAGGGAACACCGGGGAGCTGTTTTTT.

The chain uses TRBV3-1 (or the pseudogene TRBV3-2) and TRBJ2-1; 7 bases align to TRBD1. Trimming at V came to 0 bases and at J to 5 bases, leaving 10 bases not matched to a gene. The CDR3 runs 17 residues. The germline gives CDR1 LGHDT, CDR2 YNNKEL (reference sequence). The CDR3 bases are TGTGCCAGCAGCCAAGACCCTACAGGGGTCCGGGACAATGAGCAGTTCTTC. This codes for CASSQDPTGVRDNEQFF.

This chain links TRBV6-5 with TRBJ1-6; tentatively, D is TRBD1 (5 bases). Germline CDR1 is MNHEY and CDR2 is SVGAGI. The length of the CDR3 is 15 residues. V shed 4 bases and J shed 6 bases, with 13 bases lying between them. This CDR3 is CASSSYGGVNSPLHF. Written as DNA, the CDR3 is TGTGCCAGCAGTTCCTATGGAGGGGTTAATTCACCCCTCCACTTT.

The chain recombines TRBV5-6 with TRBJ1-4; 7 nucleotides match TRBD1. J lost 4 bases, V lost 0 bases, and 9 bases had no gene match. This CDR3 spans 17 amino acids. The germline gives CDR1 SGHDT, CDR2 YYEEEE. CDR3 loop: CASSLGQGVFDNEKLFF. The CDR3 nucleotides are TGTGCCAGCAGCTTGGGACAGGGTGTCTTCGATAATGAAAAACTGTTTTTT. The complete variable domain, with remaining parts taken from reference TRBV5-6 and TRBJ1-4, reads DAGVTQSPTHLIKTRGQQVTLRCSPKSGHDTVSWYQQALGQGPQFIFQYYEEEERQRGNFPDRFSGHQFPNYSSELNVNALLLGDSALYLCASSLGQGVFDNEKLFFGSGTQLSVL.

J is TRBJ2-1 and V is TRBV7-6; 10 bases align to TRBD2. The germline CDR1 and CDR2 sequences are SGHVS and FNYEAQ. Trimming at V came to 1 base and at J to 0 bases, leaving 3 bases not matched to a gene. The length of the CDR3 is 17 residues. The chain's CDR3 is CASSLVSGGSSYNEQFF. The CDR3 nucleotides read TGTGCCAGCAGCTTAGTTAGCGGGGGGAGCTCCTACAATGAGCAGTTCTTC.

A single count supports this clone. The chain links TRBV3-1 (or the pseudogene TRBV3-2) to TRBJ2-7; D not resolved. Germline CDR1 LGHDT, CDR2 YNNKEL (reference sequence). The CDR3 covers 14 residues. V gave up 3 bases and J gave up 2 bases, with 11 bases separating them. The DNA of the CDR3 is TGTGCCAGCAGCCAGAGTTTAAACGCCTACGAGCAGTACTTC. Translated: CASSQSLNAYEQYF.

This chain uses TRBV20-1 with TRBJ2-3; 9 nucleotides agree with TRBD2. CDR3 length: 13 amino acids. Losses at the gene ends were 3 bases for V and 10 bases for J; bases not matched to a gene: 8. The germline V gene has CDR1 DFQATT and CDR2 SNEGSKA (reference sequence). CDR3 bases: TGCAGTGCTAGTCTTCTAGCGGGACTTGCGCAGTATTTT. Its translation: CSASLLAGLAQYF.

The rearrangement joins TRBV7-2 to TRBJ2-7, with TRBD2 identical over 11 bases. The germline V gene has CDR1 SGHTA and CDR2 FQGNSA. Germline trimming cut 6 bases from V and 2 bases from J; bases unmatched to any gene: 6. The CDR3 loop spans 15 amino acids. CDR3 residues: CASSSLAGGAYEQYF. The CDR3 bases are TGTGCCAGCAGTTCTTTAGCGGGGGGGGCCTACGAGCAGTACTTC.

The chain recombines TRBV23-1 with TRBJ1-6; the match to TRBD1 covers 10 bases. TRBV23-1 is recorded as an ORF, its role being uncertain. The CDR3 spans 20 residues. V shed 3 bases, J shed 0 bases, and the junction held 11 bases outside the gene matches. The CDR3: CASSHSGTGDNSSYNSPLHF. The CDR3 DNA sequence: TGCGCCAGCAGTCACTCCGGGACAGGGGATAACAGCTCCTATAATTCACCCCTCCACTTT.

The V gene is TRBV6-1, the J gene TRBJ1-2; D gene ambiguous. Germline lookup yields CDR1 MNHNS and CDR2 SASEGT. Trimming left V 0 bases short and J 1 base short, with 6 bases between. The CDR3 loop spans 14 amino acids. CDR3 sequence (DNA): TGTGCCAGCAGTGAAGCGCTAGGTAACTATGGCTACACCTTC. It codes for CASSEALGNYGYTF.

The rearrangement joins TRBV20-1 to TRBJ1-4; D is unclear. Germline V CDR1 and CDR2: DFQATT, SNEGSKA (reference sequence). CDR3 length: 11 residues. With 4 bases removed from V and 8 bases from J, the gap between germline ends came to 8 bases. For the CDR3, the DNA is TGCAGTGCTAACTCGAGAGAAAAACTGTTTTTT. Translated, it gives CSANSREKLFF.

The V call is TRBV20-1, the J call TRBJ1-1; maybe TRBD1 (6 bases). This CDR3 contains 11 residues. The ends were cut back, 5 bases at V and 6 bases at J, with 10 bases in the middle. Germline V gene lookup returns CDR1 DFQATT and CDR2 SNEGSKA (reference sequence). The CDR3 DNA reads TGCAGTGCTCGACAGGCACCTGAAGCTTTCTTT. Amino acid sequence: CSARQAPEAFF.

This clone was counted a single time. The chain has TRBV10-3 and TRBJ1-4; D is undetermined. The germline CDR1 and CDR2 sequences are ENHRY and SYGVKD. The CDR3 runs to 15 residues. Trimming removed 2 bases from V and 10 bases from J, with 17 bases in between. The CDR3: CAISETTAYEGKLFF. The CDR3 coding sequence is TGTGCCATCAGTGAGACTACAGCGTACGAGGGAAAACTGTTTTTT.